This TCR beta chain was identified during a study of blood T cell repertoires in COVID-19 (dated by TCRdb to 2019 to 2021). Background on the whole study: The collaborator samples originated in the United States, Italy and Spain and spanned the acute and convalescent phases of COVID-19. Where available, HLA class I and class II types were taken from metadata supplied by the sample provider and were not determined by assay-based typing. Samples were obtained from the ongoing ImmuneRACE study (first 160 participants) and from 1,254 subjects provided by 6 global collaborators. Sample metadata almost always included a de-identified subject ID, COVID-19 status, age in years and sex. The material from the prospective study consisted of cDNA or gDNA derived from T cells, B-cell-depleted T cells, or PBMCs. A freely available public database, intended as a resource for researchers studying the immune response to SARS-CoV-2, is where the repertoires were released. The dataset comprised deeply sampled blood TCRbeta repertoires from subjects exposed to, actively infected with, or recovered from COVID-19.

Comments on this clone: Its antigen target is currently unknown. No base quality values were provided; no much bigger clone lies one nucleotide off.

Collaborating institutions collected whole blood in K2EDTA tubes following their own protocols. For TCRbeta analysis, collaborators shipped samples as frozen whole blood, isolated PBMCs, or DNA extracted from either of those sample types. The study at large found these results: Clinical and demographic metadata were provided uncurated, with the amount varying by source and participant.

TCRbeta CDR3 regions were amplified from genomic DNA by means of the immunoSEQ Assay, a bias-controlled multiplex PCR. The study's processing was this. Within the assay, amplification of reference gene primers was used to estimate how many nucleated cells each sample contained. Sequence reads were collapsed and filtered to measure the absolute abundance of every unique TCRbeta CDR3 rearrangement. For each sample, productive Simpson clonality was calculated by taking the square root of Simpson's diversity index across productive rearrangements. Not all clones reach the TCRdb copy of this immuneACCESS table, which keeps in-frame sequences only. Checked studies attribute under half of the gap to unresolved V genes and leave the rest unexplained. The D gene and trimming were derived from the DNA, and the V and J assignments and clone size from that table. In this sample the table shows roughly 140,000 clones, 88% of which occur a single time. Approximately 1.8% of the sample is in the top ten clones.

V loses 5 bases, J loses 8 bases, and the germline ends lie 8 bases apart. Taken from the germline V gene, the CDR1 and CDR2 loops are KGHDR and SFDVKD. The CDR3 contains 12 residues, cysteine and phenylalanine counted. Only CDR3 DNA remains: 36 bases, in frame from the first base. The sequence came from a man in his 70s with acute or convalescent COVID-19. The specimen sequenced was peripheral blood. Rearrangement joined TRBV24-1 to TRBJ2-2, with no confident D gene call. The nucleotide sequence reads TGTGCCACCAGTGCGTTCGGGGGGGAGCTGTTTTTT. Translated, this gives CATSAFGGELFF.